Below, 21 T cell receptor beta chains from the same sample are listed, as sequenced in a study of blood T cell repertoires in COVID-19. Method: immunoSEQ multiplex PCR; TCRdb's copy keeps in-frame clones and lacks some. Seen here are about 220,000 clones, approximately 92% observed once, and the top ten hold about 3.3%. The sequencing input was PBMCs or T cells enriched from blood (not recorded which). The receptor source for this set is a woman younger than 35 in a cohort exposed to, infected with or recovered from COVID-19 (not recorded which).

V and J are TRBV19 and TRBJ1-3; tentatively, D is TRBD1 (5 bases). The CDR3 is 18 amino acids. Germline-derived CDR1 and CDR2 are LNHDA and SQIVND (reference sequence). V lost 5 bases and J 0 bases, leaving 20 bases between the germline ends. As DNA, the CDR3 is TGTGCCAGTAGTCCAGCTTACTTTTCAGGGTTCTCTGGAAACACCATATATTTT. Translated: CASSPAYFSGFSGNTIYF.

The chain joins TRBV12-3 or TRBV12-4 to TRBJ1-1, with D possibly TRBD1 on 5 matching bases. The CDR3 is made up of 13 amino acids. Trimming cost V 1 base and J 6 bases, with 9 bases left between them. The chain's CDR3 is CASSLGGVAEAFF. The CDR3 region has the DNA TGTGCCAGCAGTTTAGGGGGGGTGGCTGAAGCTTTCTTT.

V is TRBV6-5 and J is TRBJ1-5; tentative D call: TRBD1 (5 bases). The CDR3 has 13 residues. V lost 7 bases and J 4 bases, leaving 11 bases between the germline ends. Germline loops: CDR1 MNHEY, CDR2 SVGAGI. In DNA, the CDR3 is TGTGCCAGCAAGACTGGGGCAAATCAGCCCCAGCATTTT. This sequence encodes CASKTGANQPQHF.

This chain connects TRBV27 to TRBJ2-7, with 10 bases fitting TRBD1. There are 15 residues in the CDR3. In germline, CDR1 is MNHEY, CDR2 SMNVEV (reference sequence). J lost 3 bases, V lost 5 bases, and 7 bases had no gene match. CDR3 residues: CASSPDRGGFYEQYF. CDR3 nucleotide sequence: TGTGCCAGCAGTCCGGACAGGGGGGGTTTCTACGAGCAGTACTTC.

The rearrangement links TRBV11-2 to TRBJ2-1; tentatively, D is TRBD2 (7 bases). Germline CDR1 and CDR2: SGHAT and FQNNGV. Trimming stripped 0 bases from V and 6 bases from J, with 21 bases between. CDR3 size: 18 residues. CDR3 region: CASSLEGYGAGASNEQFF. Written as DNA, the CDR3 is TGTGCCAGCAGCTTAGAAGGGTACGGGGCGGGGGCGTCCAATGAGCAGTTCTTC.

The chain uses TRBV28 and TRBJ2-1; 12 nucleotides match TRBD1. Germline lookup yields CDR1 MDHEN and CDR2 SYDVKM. J was trimmed by 13 bases and V by 7 bases; bases with no gene match: 17. This CDR3 is built from 16 residues. In nucleotides, the CDR3 is TGTGCCAGCATTCAATCCGGGACAGGGGGCGTTAACCCCCAGTTCTTC. Translated, it gives CASIQSGTGGVNPQFF.

The gene calls are TRBV2 and TRBJ2-4; tentative D call: TRBD2 (5 bases). The V gene's germline CDR1 is SNHLY and CDR2 FYNNEI. This CDR3 region has 17 residues. Trimming left V 4 bases short and J 0 bases short, with 16 bases between. Here the CDR3 DNA reads TGTGCCAGCAGTGTGGAGGCGTGGCATGTAGCCAAAAACATTCAGTACTTC. Its translation: CASSVEAWHVAKNIQYF.

This chain joins TRBV5-4 and TRBJ2-1; tentative D call: TRBD2 (5 bases). Germline V gene data show CDR1 as SGHNT and CDR2 as YYREEE (reference sequence). CDR3 size: 17 residues. V shed 4 bases and J shed 0 bases, with 17 bases lying between them. The CDR3 loop is CASSPSTSLTSYNEQFF. In nucleotides, the CDR3 is TGTGCCAGCAGCCCATCTACTAGTTTGACCTCCTACAATGAGCAGTTCTTC.

The gene calls are TRBV11-3 and TRBJ1-2; weak D call: TRBD1 (5 bases). The CDR3 consists of 14 residues. The V end was cut by 5 bases, the J end by 7 bases, with 17 bases between. CDR1 is SGHNT, CDR2 YENEEA, per germline. CDR3 in DNA: TGTGCCAGCAGCCCAGGGAGGGCCCGCGGTGGCTACACCTTC. Translation gives CASSPGRARGGYTF.

The rearrangement uses TRBV6-5 and TRBJ1-3, with D perhaps TRBD1 (6 bases). This CDR3 has 13 residues. Germline loops: CDR1 MNHEY, CDR2 SVGAGI. V shed 6 bases and J shed 7 bases, with 13 bases lying between them. CDR3 in amino acids: CASRRDTANTIYF. The DNA of the CDR3 is TGTGCCAGCAGACGGGACACCGCGAACACCATATATTTT.

CDR3 bases: TGTGCCAGTAGTATCAGCAGGGGTAGCAATCAGCCCCAGCATTTT. Amino acids: CASSISRGSNQPQHF. The V gene is TRBV19, the J gene TRBJ1-5, with D tentatively TRBD1 (6 bases). Germline V gene sequence: CDR1 LNHDA, CDR2 SQIVND (reference sequence). Trimming left V 3 bases short and J 0 bases short, with 9 bases between. CDR3 length equals 15 residues.

This chain joins TRBV2 and TRBJ2-5, with 12 bases fitting TRBD2. The CDR3 is made up of 15 amino acids. V lost 5 bases and J lost 4; bases outside the gene matches: 5. Germline assignment: CDR1 SNHLY and CDR2 FYNNEI. CDR3 coding DNA: TGTGCCAGCAGTTCAGGACTAGCGGGACGAGAGACCCAGTACTTC. It encodes CASSSGLAGRETQYF. The full variable domain, rest sourced from reference TRBV2 and TRBJ2-5, is EPEVTQTPSHQVTQMGQEVILRCVPISNHLYFYWYRQILGQKVEFLVSFYNNEISEKSEIFDDQFSVERPDGSNFTLKIRSTKLEDSAMYFCASSSGLAGRETQYFGPGTRLLVL.

The J gene is TRBJ1-6, the V gene TRBV12-3 or TRBV12-4; 7 bases match TRBD1. The CDR3 is 13 residues long. V shed 8 bases and J 4 bases; nucleotides not matched to a gene: 2. In nucleotides, the CDR3 is TGTGCCAGCTGGGACAGTTATAATTCACCCCTCCACTTT. Its translation: CASWDSYNSPLHF.

The rearrangement links TRBV4-1 to TRBJ1-5; 8 bases are a match to TRBD1. Germline CDR1 reads MGHRA; CDR2 reads YSYEKL. The CDR3 totals 15 residues. Germline trimming cut 1 base from V and 8 bases from J; bases unmatched to any gene: 7. DNA of the CDR3: TGCGCCAGCAGCCAAGGGACAGGGTCCGTGGAGCCCCAGCATTTT. It yields the protein CASSQGTGSVEPQHF.

V and J are TRBV27 and TRBJ1-3; TRBD1 might be the D (6 bases). CDR3 length: 17 amino acids. Germline V gene data show CDR1 as MNHEY and CDR2 as SMNVEV (reference sequence). V was cut by 5 bases and J by 0 bases, with 17 bases left in between. CDR3 in DNA: TGTGCCAGCAGTCGAAACCGGGACACATCCTCTGGAAACACCATATATTTT. Translation: CASSRNRDTSSGNTIYF.

The chain links TRBV7-7 to TRBJ2-2, with 7 bases that match TRBD2. The CDR3 is 15 amino acids. V lost 1 base, J lost 6 bases, and 5 bases stayed unmatched. CDR1 is SSHAT and CDR2 is FNYEAQ in the germline V gene (reference sequence). This chain's CDR3 is CASSLGGGAAGELFF. CDR3 nucleotides: TGTGCCAGCAGCTTAGGGGGAGGGGCCGCCGGGGAGCTGTTTTTT.

This chain links TRBV6-5 with TRBJ2-2, with D hard to call. Trimming removed 5 bases from V and 4 bases from J, with 8 bases in between. The CDR3 is 13 amino acids. The germline gives CDR1 MNHEY, CDR2 SVGAGI. The CDR3 is CASSPPGTGELFF. The CDR3 DNA reads as TGTGCCAGCAGTCCCCCGGGCACCGGGGAGCTGTTTTTT.

V gene TRBV5-1 combines with J gene TRBJ2-5; TRBD2 agrees at 10 bases. The germline V gene encodes CDR1 SGHRS and CDR2 YFSETQ. CDR3 length: 18 residues. Trimming cost V 0 bases and J 2 bases; bases outside gene matches: 10. The CDR3 region has the DNA TGCGCCAGCAGCTTGGTGGGAGGCACTAGCGGGATACAAGAGACCCAGTACTTC. Translation: CASSLVGGTSGIQETQYF.

This clone occurred once. The rearrangement uses TRBV5-8 and TRBJ2-3, with 14 bases lining up with TRBD2. Germline V lookup: CDR1 SGHTS, CDR2 YDEGEE. The length of the CDR3 is 15 residues. V lost 2 bases, J lost 8 bases, and 4 bases stayed unmatched. The CDR3: CASSFLGLAGGTQYF. The CDR3 DNA follows: TGTGCCAGCAGCTTCCTCGGACTAGCGGGAGGTACGCAGTATTTT.

The chain recombines TRBV12-3 or TRBV12-4 with TRBJ2-7; 7 bases are shared with TRBD1. The CDR3 is made up of 12 amino acids. Trimming took 5 bases from V and 4 from J; bases not matched to a gene: 2. The CDR3 DNA reads TGTGCCAGCAGTGCACAGGGGTACGAGCAGTACTTC. It is translated as CASSAQGYEQYF.

The chain links TRBV11-2 to TRBJ2-7; D is unresolved. The CDR3 loop spans 15 amino acids. Trimming removed 0 bases at V and 0 bases at J, with 9 bases between. Germline V gene lookup returns CDR1 SGHAT and CDR2 FQNNGV. This chain's CDR3 is CASSLDPAASYEQYF. The DNA for the CDR3 is TGTGCCAGCAGCTTAGATCCGGCGGCCTCCTACGAGCAGTACTTC. Supplemented by reference TRBV11-2 and TRBJ2-7, the full variable domain reads EAGVAQSPRYKIIEKRQSVAFWCNPISGHATLYWYQQILGQGPKLLIQFQNNGVVDDSQLPKDRFSAERLKGVDSTLKIQPAKLEDSAVYLCASSLDPAASYEQYFGPGTRLTVT.